These T cell receptor beta chains were read from a single sample in a study of identical twins. TCRdb ran MiXCR on the 5' RACE reads and lists one entry per CDR3 protein. The profile shows approximately 240,000 distinct CDR3 sequences, around an eighth of them singletons. Sequenced input: memory (CD45RO+) T cells sorted from blood. Receptor source: a woman aged 18-35 years in good health. CDR3s include the opening cysteine and the closing phenylalanine or tryptophan. The D gene is left open where the match is weak. Clone size is given for some rows only: seen once, a few or many times, or a class if the clone is expanded.

TRBV6-1	TRBD1	-	TRBJ1-4	CASRQGTTNEKLFF	TGTGCCAGCAGACAGGGGACAACTAATGAAAAACTGTTTTTT
TRBV20-1	-	-	TRBJ1-1	CSARVGAEAFF	TGCAGTGCTAGGGTCGGTGCTGAAGCTTTCTTT
TRBV3-1	-	few	TRBJ2-7	CASSQNRSPYYEQYF	TGTGCCAGCAGCCAGAACAGGTCTCCTTACTACGAGCAGTACTTC
TRBV18	-	few	TRBJ2-3	CASSPEGFDTQYF	TGTGCCAGCTCACCGGAAGGATTCGATACGCAGTATTTT
TRBV20-1	-	few	TRBJ1-3	CSATQGLGNTIYF	TGCAGTGCTACCCAGGGGTTGGGAAACACCATATATTTT
TRBV28	-	many	TRBJ1-1	CASSLVGGLNTEAFF	TGTGCCAGCAGTTTAGTTGGGGGGTTGAACACTGAAGCTTTCTTT
TRBV10-3	TRBD1	-	TRBJ1-1	CAISRDRYEAFF	TGTGCCATCAGTAGGGACAGGTACGAAGCTTTCTTT
TRBV20-1	-	few	TRBJ2-4	CSALGGQRGNIQYF	TGCAGTGCCCTAGGGGGGCAAAGGGGAAACATTCAGTACTTC
TRBV20-1	-	few	TRBJ2-7	CSAKAGASFYEQYF	TGCAGTGCTAAGGCGGGGGCGTCGTTCTACGAGCAGTACTTC
TRBV5-5	-	few	TRBJ2-3	CASNNPVTTDTQYF	TGTGCCAGCAACAATCCGGTTACCACAGATACGCAGTATTTT
TRBV30	-	-	TRBJ1-5	CAWSYGGKQPQHF	TGTGCCTGGAGTTATGGGGGAAAACAGCCCCAGCATTTT
TRBV5-8	-	few	TRBJ2-4	CASSLGLTLAKNIQYF	TGTGCCAGCAGCTTGGGACTGACCCTAGCCAAAAACATTCAGTACTTC
TRBV5-1	-	many	TRBJ2-5	CASSLGPTQETQYF	TGCGCCAGCAGCTTGGGGCCTACCCAAGAGACCCAGTACTTC
TRBV7-8	-	-	TRBJ2-5	CASSPGPFGETQYF	TGTGCCAGCAGCCCGGGACCCTTCGGGGAGACCCAGTACTTC
TRBV6-1	TRBD1	many	TRBJ1-1	CASSLQGAPPNTEAFF	TGTGCCAGCAGCCTCCAGGGGGCCCCTCCGAACACTGAAGCTTTCTTT
TRBV9	TRBD2	-	TRBJ2-4	CASSPGLDIAKNIQYF	TGTGCCAGCAGCCCTGGACTAGATATAGCCAAAAACATTCAGTACTTC
TRBV29-1	TRBD1	-	TRBJ2-1	CSVRQGYNEQFF	TGCAGCGTTCGACAGGGGTACAATGAGCAGTTCTTC
TRBV12-3/TRBV12-4	TRBD2	few	TRBJ2-5	CASSAGLAFGETQYF	TGTGCCAGCAGCGCGGGACTAGCATTCGGAGAGACCCAGTACTTC
TRBV27	-	few	TRBJ2-2	CASSMLAEGGELFF	TGTGCCAGCAGTATGTTAGCGGAAGGCGGGGAGCTGTTTTTT
TRBV29-1	-	many	TRBJ2-1	CSVNSWRSYNEQFF	TGCAGCGTTAATAGCTGGAGGTCCTACAATGAGCAGTTCTTC
TRBV7-8	TRBD1	few	TRBJ1-1	CASSADRGAFF	TGTGCCAGCAGCGCGGACAGGGGAGCTTTCTTT
TRBV7-2	TRBD2	once	TRBJ2-1	CASSLAITSGGDNEQFF	TGTGCCAGCAGCTTAGCCATTACTAGCGGGGGGGACAATGAGCAGTTCTTC
TRBV18	-	-	TRBJ1-4	CASSPRQNEKLFF	TGTGCCAGCTCACCACGGCAGAATGAAAAACTGTTTTTT
TRBV29-1	-	-	TRBJ1-1	CSVPIGPNTEAFF	TGCAGCGTTCCCATCGGACCGAACACTGAAGCTTTCTTT
TRBV3-1	-	few	TRBJ1-5	CASSQLQGSQPQHF	TGTGCCAGCAGCCAACTACAGGGATCCCAGCCCCAGCATTTT
TRBV11-1	-	many	TRBJ2-1	CASARRTGDYNEQFF	TGTGCCAGCGCCCGGAGGACGGGAGACTACAATGAGCAGTTCTTC
TRBV20-1	TRBD1	-	TRBJ2-5	CSARAWDRGYQETQYF	TGCAGTGCTAGGGCCTGGGACAGGGGGTACCAAGAGACCCAGTACTTC
TRBV12-3/TRBV12-4	TRBD2	-	TRBJ2-1	CASSSSSGVYNEQFF	TGTGCCAGCAGTTCTTCTAGCGGGGTTTACAATGAGCAGTTCTTC
TRBV10-3	-	few	TRBJ2-7	CAINEGSSPNEQYF	TGTGCCATCAATGAAGGTTCTAGCCCGAACGAGCAGTACTTC
TRBV12-3/TRBV12-4	-	-	TRBJ2-6	CASSDRGANVLTF	TGTGCCAGCAGTGACAGGGGGGCCAACGTCCTGACTTTC
TRBV20-1	TRBD2	-	TRBJ2-3	CSARKAGGLTDTQYF	TGCAGTGCTAGAAAAGCGGGGGGGCTAACAGATACGCAGTATTTT